This T cell receptor beta chain was identified in a study of T cell responses to AZD1222 COVID-19 vaccine. Data came from immunoSEQ multiplex PCR; TCRdb stores just in-frame clones and leaves some out. The table records more than 110,000 clones, 80% to 90% of them present only once. The CDR3 contains 13 residues. The V segment lost 8 bases and the J segment 2 bases; nucleotides outside the gene matches: 5. Looked up from germline, CDR1 is SNHLY and CDR2 is FYNNEI. This clone showed up just a few times. The clonotype comes from an adult in good health. This chain uses TRBV2 with TRBJ2-7; TRBD2 agrees at 8 bases. The sequencing used peripheral blood, collected on day 0 of AZD1222 vaccination. For the CDR3, the DNA is TGTGCCAGCTTCAGCGGGGGACCCTACGAGCAGTACTTC. Amino acids: CASFSGGPYEQYF.